What follows describes a single T cell receptor beta chain. The target of this receptor is not known. Base qualities are not at hand, and no much larger clone is one base apart. For TCR beta library preparation, 1.5 to 2 micrograms of genomic DNA were extracted from the cryopreserved PBMCs. High-throughput TCR beta sequencing was performed on longitudinal blood samples from CLL patients receiving ibrutinib monotherapy. Patients were enrolled in a phase 2 open-label single-center ibrutinib monotherapy trial. This entry is derived from a study of cytotoxic CD8 clonotypes in ibrutinib-treated CLL (dated by TCRdb to the early 2020s). Broadly, across the study: The cohort was composed of under 12 relapsed/refractory and about 16 treatment-naive patients; IGHV unmutated status was identified in roughly 17 patients. Partial responses were observed in some 24 patients and complete responses in 2; after a median follow-up of 68 months, remission was maintained in 15 or so patients and progression was observed in 12. Response samples were taken after a median of approximately 13 months on treatment, ranging from roughly 6 to 36 months. Samples averaged roughly 260,000 productive templates and roughly 86,000 productive rearrangements. Longitudinal samples were obtainable from about 30% of the roughly 86 participants in the trial. Cryopreserved peripheral blood mononuclear cells were collected before treatment, at response, and at either disease progression or sustained remission. Every sample from remission and from progressive disease was obtained while the patients were still on ibrutinib. Results and caveats for the whole study, not just this receptor: Baseline clonality exceeded that of age-matched healthy donors and correlated strongly with circulating CD8+ T-cell counts. Public clonotypes were found to be uncommon and were observed to contract or remain stable during treatment; the increase in clonality was shown to reflect expansion of private clonotypes at ibrutinib response. An increase in clonality was observed at ibrutinib response, with clonality remaining stable during sustained remission and falling back toward baseline at progression. Lymph node repertoires were not examined, and the timing of sampling was not matched between patients in sustained remission and those whose disease progressed.

CDR1 and CDR2, looked up from the germline V gene, are SGHDN and FVKESK. V drops 4 bases and J drops 6 bases, leaving 16 bases in between. The CDR3, cysteine through phenylalanine, is 14 amino acids long. The entry retains the CDR3 DNA only, 42 bases that are in frame from base 1. The goal of deep resolution MiSeq sequencing was a depth between 1 in 1 million and 1 in 200,000 T cells, and coverage averaged 10x per clonotype. The immunoSEQ hsTCRB Kit was used to generate TCR beta libraries. For the original study's pipeline: The data were analyzed with ImmunoSEQ Analyzer and ImmunoSEQ Data Assistant, and V, D and J gene assignments followed IMGT definitions. Clonality, with values ranging from 0 to 1, was calculated as one minus the normalized Shannon entropy of productive rearrangement frequencies. Public clonotype analysis was restricted to overrepresented clonotypes comprising at least 0.05% of each patient's repertoire. Some twelve age-matched healthy donor repertoires from immuneACCESS were used as controls for clonality. In its TCRdb copy, this immuneACCESS table keeps in-frame sequences only and misses some clones. Where compared with another copy, unresolved V genes explain less than half of these, and the others have no known cause. D and trimming come from the DNA, and the V and J calls and clone size come from that table. This sample is represented by about 330,000 clones; roughly 70% of them were singletons. Of the sample, roughly 6% is held by the ten largest clones.

The sequence came from a human donor with chronic lymphocytic leukemia. The chain joins TRBV14 to TRBJ2-7; the D assignment is uncertain and may be TRBD1 or TRBD2, with 5 bases supporting each. Source: PBMCs, taken after 36 months of ibrutinib treatment. The CDR3: CASSLIAGAGEQYF. The nucleotide sequence reads as follows: TGTGCCAGCAGCCTGATAGCTGGGGCGGGCGAGCAGTACTTC.